This T cell receptor delta chain is drawn from a study of gamma delta lymphoproliferative disorders and STAT genes listed by TCRdb under 2018. At the level of the whole study: Gamma-chain libraries were prepared from at least 50 ng of genomic DNA using the LymphoTrack Dx TCRG Assay. Because no corresponding Invivoscribe delta assay was available, delta-chain libraries were prepared according to the standard operating procedure of the EuroClonality-NGS working group. To confirm the results, all delta-chain samples and two gamma-chain samples were sequenced a second time. The study profiled TCR gamma and delta CDR3 repertoires by deep sequencing in Tgammadelta lymphoproliferative disease patients and healthy controls, within a larger immunophenotypic and STAT-mutation study. Overall results and qualifications from the work: Control T cells were likely spread across varied maturation stages, whereas leukemic cells were skewed toward terminal effectors, which potentially limits comparisons between patients and controls. Nearly all major patient gamma and delta clonotypes were public, shared with at least one healthy donor; only two gamma clonotypes were private to disease. The authors noted that NGS specificity may be reduced at low frequencies, so the public or private nature of leukemic clones needs confirmation. When whole repertoires were clustered, gamma repertoires from patients formed a group apart from those of healthy controls, but delta repertoires showed no separation between the groups.

Measured from the cysteine to the phenylalanine, the CDR3 is 20 residues long. The DNA shown is the 60-base CDR3, in frame from base 1. For CDR1 and CDR2, the germline V gene lists GEAIGNYY and EKD. Turning to this clone: It has no known antigen specificity. The mismatch at residue 16 between this DNA's translation and the TCRdb protein of a much larger clone likely reflects a read error; the protein shown is translated from the DNA.

For TCR sequencing, genomic DNA was taken from peripheral blood mononuclear cells isolated from both patients and controls. As controls, around 23 healthy adult blood donors (median age 64 years; approximately 12 males and roughly eleven females) were included and were matched to patients for age and sex. Both library methods used multiplex PCR with primers targeting conserved V and J regions of the TCR genes. Purified and pooled amplicons were sequenced on an Illumina MiSeq platform. On the study's bioinformatics: V(D)J alignment, clonotype assembly and translation were performed with MiXCR, whereas functionality assessment and CDR3 repertoire analyses were performed with VDJtools. CDR3 was defined according to IMGT, and analyses were limited to productive sequences using functional genes, with ORF genes and pseudogenes excluded. Identical amino acid CDR3s of major clonotypes (frequency >=5%) were searched for across all patients and controls using a custom Python script. A one-sided non-parametric Wilcoxon test was used to compare clonotype frequencies in patients versus controls. Identical DNA sequences were merged into single rows after TCRdb reprocessed the public reads with CATT. TCRdb, rather than the study authors, made the V and J calls. The sample table contains about 1,500 delta-chain clones; only one count was recorded for 1.9% of them. The top ten hold 49% of the sample.

The clonotype was recovered from a human donor in good health. The source material was blood. Recombination joined TRDV2 with TRDJ3, with TRDD3 identical over 11 junction bases. The nucleotide sequence reads TGTGCCTGTGACCCTGTGGGGGATACGGAGAGCTCCTGGGACACCCAACAGATGTTTTTC. Translation gives CACDPVGDTESSWDTQQMFF.